The present T cell receptor beta chain was sequenced within a study of blood T cell repertoires in COVID-19. Across the study: Specimens from acute and convalescent COVID-19 originated in the United States, Italy and Spain. PBMCs, B-cell-depleted T cells, or T cells were the source of the cDNA or gDNA that made up the material.

V was pared by 3 bases and J by 7 bases, with 6 bases of the junction left unmatched. Germline values: CDR1 LGHDT, CDR2 YNNKEL (reference sequence). CDR3 length: 14 amino acids. In the authors' methods: Reference gene primer amplification gave estimated nucleated cell counts. Sequencing used immunoSEQ multiplex PCR; TCRdb keeps in-frame clones, though not all of them. V and J calls and clone size are as listed in that table; D and trimming were resolved from the DNA. This sample has fewer than 85,000 clones; roughly 88% occur once, and the top ten carry 5% to 6.5%. The origin of this receptor is a man aged 50 to 59 with active COVID-19. The chain links TRBV3-1 (or the pseudogene TRBV3-2) to TRBJ2-1; TRBD2 agrees at 7 bases. What was sequenced was peripheral blood. The CDR3: CASSQGFGGNEQFF. CDR3 in DNA: TGTGCCAGCAGCCAGGGATTCGGGGGGAATGAGCAGTTCTTC.